The T cell receptor (beta chain) under discussion was sequenced for a study of immune heterogeneity within non-small cell lung tumors. On the study more broadly: Squamous cell carcinomas accounted for 4 of the tumors, non-squamous carcinomas for roughly 11, and 1 was not otherwise specified. Regarding the study as a whole: Within each patient, tumor sites shared identical dominant CDR3 beta clonotypes and also held site-unique high-frequency clones. Largely, high-frequency T-cell receptor beta clonotypes differed from one individual patient to another.

The starting template was genomic DNA from bulk tumor, about 600 ng per sample. Taken during surgery, several biopsies per primary tumor were spaced as far apart as possible within the tumor mass. Untreated, newly diagnosed non-small cell lung cancer patients underwent curative surgery. Patients with newly diagnosed non-small cell lung cancer who underwent surgery with curative intent served as donors. Multiplex PCR relied on 32 V and 13 J primers to amplify TCR beta CDR3. TCRdb passed the multiplex PCR reads through MiXCR, listing each CDR3 protein once. Among approximately 6,400 distinct CDR3 sequences listed, 22% were seen once. V dropped 2 bases and J dropped 8; count of bases not matched to a gene: 11. Germline V gene lookup returns CDR1 MNHNS and CDR2 SASEGT. The CDR3 spans 16 residues. Notes on this clonotype: Its antigen is undetermined.

Sequenced sample: lung tumor tissue. The V gene is TRBV6-1, the J gene TRBJ1-4; TRBD1 matches at 7 bases. The receptor comes from a man between 65 and 85 years old with non-small cell lung cancer. CDR3 in DNA: TGTGCCAGCAGTGAATCACGGGACAGCGGCCGAGAAAAACTGTTTTTT. It is translated as CASSESRDSGREKLFF.